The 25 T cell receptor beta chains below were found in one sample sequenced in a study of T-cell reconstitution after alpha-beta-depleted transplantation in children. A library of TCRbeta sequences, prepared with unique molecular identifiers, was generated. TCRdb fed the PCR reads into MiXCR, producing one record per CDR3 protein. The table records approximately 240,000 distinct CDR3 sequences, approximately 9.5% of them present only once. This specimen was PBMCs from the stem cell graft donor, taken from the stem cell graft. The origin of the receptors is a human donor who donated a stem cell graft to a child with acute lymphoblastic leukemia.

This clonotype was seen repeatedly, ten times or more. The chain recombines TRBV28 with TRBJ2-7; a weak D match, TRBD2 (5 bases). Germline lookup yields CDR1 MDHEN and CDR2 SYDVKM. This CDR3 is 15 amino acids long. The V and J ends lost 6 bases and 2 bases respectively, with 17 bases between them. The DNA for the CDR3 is TGTGCCAGCAGCCTCCGGGATCCTTTTACCTACGAGCAGTACTTC. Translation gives CASSLRDPFTYEQYF.

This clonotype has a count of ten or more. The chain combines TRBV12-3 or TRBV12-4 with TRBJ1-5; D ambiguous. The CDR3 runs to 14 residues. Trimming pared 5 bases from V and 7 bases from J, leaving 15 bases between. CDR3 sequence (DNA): TGTGCCAGCAGTAGTTCTACCCCGGGACAGCCCCAGCATTTT. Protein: CASSSSTPGQPQHF.

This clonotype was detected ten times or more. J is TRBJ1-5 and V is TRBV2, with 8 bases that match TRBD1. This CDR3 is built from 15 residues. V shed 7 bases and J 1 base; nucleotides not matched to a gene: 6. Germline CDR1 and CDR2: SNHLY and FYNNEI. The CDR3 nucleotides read TGTGCCAGCAAGAAAGGACAGGGCAGCAATCAGCCCCAGCATTTT. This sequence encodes CASKKGQGSNQPQHF.

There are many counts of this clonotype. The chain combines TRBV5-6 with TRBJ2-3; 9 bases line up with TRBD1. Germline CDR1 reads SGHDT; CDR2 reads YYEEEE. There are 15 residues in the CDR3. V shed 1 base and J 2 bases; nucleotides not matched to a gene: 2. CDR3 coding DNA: TGTGCCAGCAGCTTGACAGGGGGCGACACAGATACGCAGTATTTT. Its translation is CASSLTGGDTDTQYF.

CDR3 residues: CASSLAAGVGYEQYF. The CDR3, as DNA: TGCGCCAGCAGCTTGGCTGCAGGGGTTGGCTACGAGCAGTACTTC. The genes are TRBV5-1 and TRBJ2-7, with D perhaps TRBD1 (6 bases). The CDR3 runs to 15 residues. V shed 0 bases and J shed 3 bases, with 13 bases lying between them. CDR1 and CDR2 (germline): SGHRS, YFSETQ.

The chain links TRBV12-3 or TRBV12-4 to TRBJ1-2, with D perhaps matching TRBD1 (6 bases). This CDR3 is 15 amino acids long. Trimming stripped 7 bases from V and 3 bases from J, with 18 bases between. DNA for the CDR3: TGTGCCAGCACCCAAAAAGACAGGCGACACTATGGCTACACCTTC. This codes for CASTQKDRRHYGYTF.

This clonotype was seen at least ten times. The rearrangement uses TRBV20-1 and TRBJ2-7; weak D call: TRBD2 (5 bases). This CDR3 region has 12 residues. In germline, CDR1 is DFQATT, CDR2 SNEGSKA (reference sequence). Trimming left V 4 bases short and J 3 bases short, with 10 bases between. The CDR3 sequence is CSANRDHYEQYF. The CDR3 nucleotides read TGCAGTGCTAACCGGGATCACTACGAGCAGTACTTC.

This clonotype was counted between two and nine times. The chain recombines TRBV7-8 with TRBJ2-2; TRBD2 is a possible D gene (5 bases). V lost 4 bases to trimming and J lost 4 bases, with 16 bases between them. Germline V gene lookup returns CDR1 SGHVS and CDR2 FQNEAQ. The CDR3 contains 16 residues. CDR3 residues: CASSSHTGVPTGELFF. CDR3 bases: TGTGCCAGCAGCTCACATACCGGGGTCCCCACCGGGGAGCTGTTTTTT.

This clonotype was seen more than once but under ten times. This chain's CDR3 is CASSQRDTKNEKLFF. The CDR3 region has the DNA TGTGCCAGCAGCCAAAGAGACACAAAGAATGAAAAACTGTTTTTT. V usage is TRBV3-1 and J usage is TRBJ1-4; D gene uncertain. Trimming removed 2 bases from V and 5 bases from J, with 12 bases in between. Germline CDR1 LGHDT, CDR2 YNNKEL (reference sequence). This CDR3 has 15 amino acids.

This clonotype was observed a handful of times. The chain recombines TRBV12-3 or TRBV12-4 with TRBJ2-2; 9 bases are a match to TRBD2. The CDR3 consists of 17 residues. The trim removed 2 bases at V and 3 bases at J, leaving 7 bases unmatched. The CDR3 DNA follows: TGTGCCAGCAGTTTATATAGCGGGGGAGCGGACACCGGGGAGCTGTTTTTT. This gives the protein CASSLYSGGADTGELFF.

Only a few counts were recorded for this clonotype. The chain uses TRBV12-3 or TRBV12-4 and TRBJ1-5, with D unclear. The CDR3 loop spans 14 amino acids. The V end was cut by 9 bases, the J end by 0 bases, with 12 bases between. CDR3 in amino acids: CASSGEDSNQPQHF. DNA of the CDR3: TGTGCCAGTTCGGGAGAGGATAGCAATCAGCCCCAGCATTTT.

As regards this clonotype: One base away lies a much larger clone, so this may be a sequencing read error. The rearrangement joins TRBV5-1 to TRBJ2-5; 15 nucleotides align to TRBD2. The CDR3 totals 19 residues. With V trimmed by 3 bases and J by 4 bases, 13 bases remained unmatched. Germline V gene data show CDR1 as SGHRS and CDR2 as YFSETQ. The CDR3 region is CASSWGLAGGAARRETQYF. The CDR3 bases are TGCGCCAGCAGCTGGGGACTAGCGGGGGGTGCGGCCCGAAGAGAGACCCAGTACTTC.

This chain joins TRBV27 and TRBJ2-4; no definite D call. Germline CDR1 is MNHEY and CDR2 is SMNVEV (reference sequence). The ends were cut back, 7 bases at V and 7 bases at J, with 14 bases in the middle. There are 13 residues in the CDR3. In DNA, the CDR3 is TGTGCCAGCACGCCCCAAGGACGCAACATTCAGTACTTC. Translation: CASTPQGRNIQYF.

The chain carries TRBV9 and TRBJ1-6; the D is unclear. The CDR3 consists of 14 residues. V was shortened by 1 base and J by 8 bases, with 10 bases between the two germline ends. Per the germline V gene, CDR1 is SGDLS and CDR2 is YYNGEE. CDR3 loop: CASSVIDEDSPLHF. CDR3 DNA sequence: TGTGCCAGCAGCGTAATAGACGAAGATTCACCCCTCCACTTT.

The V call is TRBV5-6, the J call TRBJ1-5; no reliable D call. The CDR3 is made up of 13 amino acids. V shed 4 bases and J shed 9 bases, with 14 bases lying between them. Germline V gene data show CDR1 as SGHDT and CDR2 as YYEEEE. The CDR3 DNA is TGTGCCAGCAGCCGTGAGACGCGGGGGCCCCAGCATTTT. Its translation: CASSRETRGPQHF.

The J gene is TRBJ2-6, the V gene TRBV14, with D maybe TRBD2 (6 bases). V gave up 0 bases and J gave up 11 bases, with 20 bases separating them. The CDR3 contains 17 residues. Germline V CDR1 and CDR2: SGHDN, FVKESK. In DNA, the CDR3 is TGTGCCAGCAGCCAAGAGAAGGGACTTATAGGGTTAGACGTCCTGACTTTC. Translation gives CASSQEKGLIGLDVLTF.

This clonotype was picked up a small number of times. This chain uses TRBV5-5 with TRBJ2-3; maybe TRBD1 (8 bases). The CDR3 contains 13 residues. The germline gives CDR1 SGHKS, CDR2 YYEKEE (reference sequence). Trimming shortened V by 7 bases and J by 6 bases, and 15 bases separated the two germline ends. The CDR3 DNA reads TGTGCCAGCGCTGGACAGGGAGGGGATACGCAGTATTTT. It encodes CASAGQGGDTQYF.

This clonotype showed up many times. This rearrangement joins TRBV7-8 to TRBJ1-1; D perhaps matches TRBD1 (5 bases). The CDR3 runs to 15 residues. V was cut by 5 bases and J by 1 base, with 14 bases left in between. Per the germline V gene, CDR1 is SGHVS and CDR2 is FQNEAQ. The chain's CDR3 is CASSLTGTANTEAFF. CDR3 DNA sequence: TGTGCCAGCAGCCTGACCGGGACGGCGAACACTGAAGCTTTCTTT.

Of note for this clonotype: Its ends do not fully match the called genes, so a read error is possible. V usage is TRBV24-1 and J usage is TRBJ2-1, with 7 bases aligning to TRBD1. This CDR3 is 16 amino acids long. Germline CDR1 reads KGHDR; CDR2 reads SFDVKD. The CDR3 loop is CATRGMVPGGVNEHFF. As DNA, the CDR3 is TGTGCCACCAGGGGGATGGTGCCAGGGGGTGTCAATGAGCATTTCTTC.

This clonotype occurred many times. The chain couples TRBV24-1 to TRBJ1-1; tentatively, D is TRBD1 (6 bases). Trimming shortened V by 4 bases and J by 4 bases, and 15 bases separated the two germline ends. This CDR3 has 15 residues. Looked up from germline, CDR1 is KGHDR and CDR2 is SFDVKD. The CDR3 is CATSDPSRGGTEAFF. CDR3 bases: TGTGCCACCAGTGACCCGAGTCGAGGGGGCACTGAAGCTTTCTTT.

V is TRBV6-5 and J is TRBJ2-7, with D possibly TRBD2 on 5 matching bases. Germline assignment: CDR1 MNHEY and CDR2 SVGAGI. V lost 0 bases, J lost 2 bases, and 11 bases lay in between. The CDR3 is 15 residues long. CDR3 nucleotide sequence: TGTGCCAGCAGTTACTCGGACTCCTCGACCTACGAGCAGTACTTC. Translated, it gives CASSYSDSSTYEQYF.

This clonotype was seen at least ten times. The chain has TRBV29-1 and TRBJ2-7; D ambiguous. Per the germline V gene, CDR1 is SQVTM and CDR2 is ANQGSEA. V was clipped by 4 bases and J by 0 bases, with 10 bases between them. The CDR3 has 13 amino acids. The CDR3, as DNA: TGCAGCGTTGCCGGTAGGCTCTCCTACGAGCAGTACTTC. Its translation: CSVAGRLSYEQYF.

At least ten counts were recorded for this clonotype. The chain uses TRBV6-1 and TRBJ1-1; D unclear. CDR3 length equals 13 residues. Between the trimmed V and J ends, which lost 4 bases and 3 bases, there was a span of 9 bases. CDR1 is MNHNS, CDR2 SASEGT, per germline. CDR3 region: CASSVKVDTEAFF. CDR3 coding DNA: TGTGCCAGCAGTGTTAAGGTGGACACTGAAGCTTTCTTT.

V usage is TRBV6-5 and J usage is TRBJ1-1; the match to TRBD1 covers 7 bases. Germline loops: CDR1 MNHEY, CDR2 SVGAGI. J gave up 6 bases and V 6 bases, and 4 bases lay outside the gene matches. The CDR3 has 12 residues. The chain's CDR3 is CASRGGDPEAFF. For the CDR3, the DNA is TGTGCCAGCAGAGGGGGCGACCCTGAAGCTTTCTTT.

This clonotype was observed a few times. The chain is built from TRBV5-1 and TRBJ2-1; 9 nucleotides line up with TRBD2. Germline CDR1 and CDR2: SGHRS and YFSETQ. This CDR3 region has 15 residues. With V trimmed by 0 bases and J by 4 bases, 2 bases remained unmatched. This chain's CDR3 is CASSLGTSEYNEQFF. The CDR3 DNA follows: TGCGCCAGCAGCTTGGGGACTAGCGAGTACAATGAGCAGTTCTTC.